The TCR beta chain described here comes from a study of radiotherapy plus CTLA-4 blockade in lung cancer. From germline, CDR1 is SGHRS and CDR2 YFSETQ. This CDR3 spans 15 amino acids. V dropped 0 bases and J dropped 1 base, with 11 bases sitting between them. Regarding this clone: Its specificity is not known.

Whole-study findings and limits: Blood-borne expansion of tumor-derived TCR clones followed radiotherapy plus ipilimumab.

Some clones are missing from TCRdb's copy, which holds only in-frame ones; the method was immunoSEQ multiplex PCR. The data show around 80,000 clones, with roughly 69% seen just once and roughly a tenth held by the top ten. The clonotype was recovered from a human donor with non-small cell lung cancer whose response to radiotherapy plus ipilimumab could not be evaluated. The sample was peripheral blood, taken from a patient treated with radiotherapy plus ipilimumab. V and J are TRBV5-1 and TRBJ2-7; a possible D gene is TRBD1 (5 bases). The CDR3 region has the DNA TGCGCCAGCAGCTTGGCCCCCTCAGGGTCCTACGAGCAGTACTTC. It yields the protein CASSLAPSGSYEQYF.